Listed below are T cell receptor beta chains from one sample, sequenced in a study of Graves' ophthalmopathy and Graves' hyperthyroidism. Using its own MiXCR run on the multiplex PCR reads, TCRdb lists one record per CDR3 protein. Of roughly 500,000 distinct CDR3 sequences detected, 14% appear once; the ten largest clones hold over 7.5%. Sequenced material: blood. All receptors derive from a woman younger than 45 with Graves' ophthalmopathy. The CDR3 runs from the conserved cysteine through the conserved F or W. The D gene is left open where the match is weak. The listing skips clone size in some rows; elsewhere it reads once, few, many or a size class.

length | D | J | V | size | CDR3 | DNA
15 | TRBD2 | TRBJ2-7 | TRBV20-1 | - | CSASLLAGQSYEQYF | TGCAGTGCTAGTTTACTAGCGGGGCAATCCTACGAGCAGTACTTC
16 | - | TRBJ2-2 | TRBV6-1 | many | CASSEKQGMRTGELFF | TGTGCCAGCAGTGAAAAGCAGGGTATGAGGACCGGGGAGCTGTTTTTT
12 | - | TRBJ2-5 | TRBV20-1 | many | CSAGDGPETQYF | TGCAGTGCTGGGGATGGTCCGGAGACCCAGTACTTC
16 | TRBD1 | TRBJ2-5 | TRBV19 | - | CASSWGRGSPQETQYF | TGTGCCAGTAGTTGGGGCAGGGGGTCCCCCCAAGAGACCCAGTACTTC
15 | - | TRBJ2-7 | TRBV12-3/TRBV12-4 | many | CASSLRFGPRDEQYF | TGTGCCAGCAGTTTAAGGTTCGGTCCAAGGGATGAGCAGTACTTC
17 | TRBD2 | TRBJ2-7 | TRBV27 | many | CASSPVGSGRAFFEQYF | TGTGCCAGCAGTCCTGTGGGTAGCGGGAGGGCCTTCTTCGAGCAGTACTTC
14 | - | TRBJ2-5 | TRBV5-1 | - | CASSETAPPETQYF | TGCGCCAGCAGCGAGACTGCCCCTCCGGAGACCCAGTACTTC
18 | - | TRBJ1-5 | TRBV28 | many | CASSLGLRKYLSIQPQHF | TGTGCCAGCAGTTTAGGGTTACGGAAATATCTAAGTATTCAGCCCCAGCATTTT
16 | - | TRBJ2-4 | TRBV12-3/TRBV12-4 | few | CASSPRGELAKNIQYF | TGTGCCAGCAGTCCCAGGGGTGAACTAGCCAAAAACATTCAGTACTTC
15 | - | TRBJ2-7 | TRBV20-1 | many | CSASRDSGTRNEQYF | TGCAGTGCTAGTCGAGACTCAGGCACACGAAACGAGCAGTACTTC
14 | - | TRBJ2-7 | TRBV12-3/TRBV12-4 | many | CASSLSGGPYEQYF | TGTGCCAGCAGTTTATCGGGGGGCCCTTACGAGCAGTACTTC
14 | TRBD1 | TRBJ1-2 | TRBV7-9 | many | CASSHPGQSYGYTF | TGTGCCAGCAGCCACCCGGGACAGAGCTATGGCTACACCTTC
17 | TRBD1 | TRBJ2-7 | TRBV5-1 | many | CASSFLPGQAISYEQYF | TGCGCCAGCAGCTTTTTACCTGGACAGGCAATCTCCTACGAGCAGTACTTC
10 | TRBD1 | TRBJ2-7 | TRBV2 | - | CASSGQGAHF | TGTGCCAGCAGTGGTCAGGGGGCACACTTC
14 | - | TRBJ2-7 | TRBV18 | few | CASSPPSYSYEQYF | TGTGCCAGCTCACCACCTTCCTACTCCTACGAGCAGTACTTC
13 | - | TRBJ1-1 | TRBV10-3 | many | CAISGGGNTEAFF | TGTGCCATCAGTGGGGGCGGAAACACTGAAGCTTTCTTT
15 | TRBD1 | TRBJ1-5 | TRBV6-2/TRBV6-3 | many | CASRPTGGRGQPQHF | TGTGCCAGCAGACCTACAGGGGGAAGGGGACAGCCCCAGCATTTT
12 | - | TRBJ2-7 | TRBV7-9 | many | CASSLGAREQYF | TGTGCCAGCAGCTTAGGCGCCCGCGAGCAGTACTTC
12 | - | TRBJ1-1 | TRBV7-9 | many | CASRRGHTEAFF | TGTGCCAGCAGGAGGGGTCACACTGAAGCTTTCTTT
20 | TRBD1 | TRBJ1-1 | TRBV28 | many | CASSSPGGQSTRSLNTEAFF | TGTGCCAGCAGTTCCCCGGGGGGACAGAGCACCAGGTCCCTGAACACTGAAGCTTTCTTT
16 | TRBD1 | TRBJ1-5 | TRBV12-3/TRBV12-4 | - | CASSLKGGRSNQPQHF | TGTGCCAGCAGTTTAAAAGGGGGCAGGAGCAATCAGCCCCAGCATTTT
14 | TRBD1 | TRBJ2-5 | TRBV7-9 | many | CASRHTGGAETQYF | TGTGCCAGCAGACATACAGGGGGCGCAGAGACCCAGTACTTC
15 | TRBD1 | TRBJ1-2 | TRBV30 | - | CAWSVQAGGGYGYTF | TGTGCCTGGAGTGTACAGGCAGGGGGCGGCTATGGCTACACCTTC
16 | TRBD1 | TRBJ1-5 | TRBV19 | few | CASSEPGQNSNQPPHF | TGTGCCAGTAGTGAACCGGGACAGAATAGCAATCAGCCCCCGCATTTT
14 | TRBD1 | TRBJ1-2 | TRBV6-1 | many | CASSRTGTNYGYTF | TGTGCCAGCAGCCGGACAGGAACTAACTATGGCTACACCTTC
14 | - | TRBJ2-5 | TRBV30 | many | CAWSVESTGAAQYF | TGTGCCTGGAGTGTCGAATCCACGGGAGCGGCCCAGTACTTC
13 | TRBD1 | TRBJ2-2 | TRBV29-1 | many | CSVKRQGAGELFF | TGCAGCGTAAAACGACAGGGGGCCGGGGAGCTGTTTTTT
11 | - | TRBJ2-5 | TRBV27 | many | CASSFMGTQYF | TGTGCCAGCAGCTTCATGGGGACCCAGTACTTC
16 | TRBD2 | TRBJ2-2 | TRBV24-1 | many | CATSGWGLAGTGELFF | TGTGCCACCAGTGGATGGGGACTAGCGGGAACCGGGGAGCTGTTTTTT
11 | - | TRBJ1-2 | TRBV12-3/TRBV12-4 | many | CASTRRGGYTF | TGTGCCAGCACCCGCAGGGGTGGCTACACCTTC
12 | - | TRBJ1-1 | TRBV11-3 | many | CASSQDYTEAFF | TGTGCCAGCAGCCAAGACTACACTGAAGCTTTCTTT
13 | TRBD1 | TRBJ2-7 | TRBV7-3 | many | CASSLIQGAKQYF | TGTGCCAGCAGCTTAATTCAGGGGGCTAAGCAGTACTTC
13 | - | TRBJ1-2 | TRBV12-3/TRBV12-4 | - | CASSLLGPYGYTF | TGTGCCAGCAGTTTACTTGGGCCGTATGGCTACACCTTC
13 | - | TRBJ1-6 | TRBV6-1 | many | CASRPHREAPLHF | TGTGCCAGCAGACCCCACAGGGAGGCACCCCTCCACTTT
12 | - | TRBJ1-2 | TRBV12-3/TRBV12-4 | once | CASSPMDGSYTF | TGTGCCAGCAGTCCCATGGACGGGAGCTACACCTTC
13 | - | TRBJ1-1 | TRBV12-3/TRBV12-4 | many | CASSSLVGTEAFF | TGTGCCAGCAGCTCCCTAGTGGGCACTGAAGCTTTCTTT
18 | TRBD2 | TRBJ2-7 | TRBV11-2 | - | CASSLGTGTSGSHYEQYF | TGTGCCAGCAGCTTAGGTACCGGGACTAGCGGGAGTCACTACGAGCAGTACTTC
15 | TRBD1 | TRBJ1-2 | TRBV6-1 | many | CASRRDRGSIYGYTF | TGTGCCAGCAGACGGGACAGGGGGTCAATCTATGGCTACACCTTC
15 | - | TRBJ1-1 | TRBV28 | many | CASSLLGGLGTEAFF | TGTGCCAGCAGTTTATTGGGGGGGTTGGGCACTGAAGCTTTCTTT
13 | - | TRBJ1-2 | TRBV11-2 | few | CASSPTHGRGYTF | TGTGCCAGCAGCCCTACACATGGACGTGGCTACACCTTC
15 | - | TRBJ1-2 | TRBV2 | - | CASSDAPRARHGYTF | TGTGCCAGCAGTGATGCTCCCAGGGCCCGGCATGGCTACACCTTC
18 | TRBD1 | TRBJ1-2 | TRBV6-2/TRBV6-3 | - | CASSYTRDRGLPTYGYTF | TGTGCCAGCAGTTACACCCGGGACAGGGGTCTCCCAACCTATGGCTACACCTTC
13 | - | TRBJ2-7 | TRBV7-2 | many | CASSLVQPYEQYF | TGTGCCAGCAGCTTAGTTCAACCCTACGAGCAGTACTTC
15 | - | TRBJ1-1 | TRBV7-2 | many | CASSSRNWDTAEAFF | TGTGCCAGCAGCAGTCGTAACTGGGACACCGCTGAAGCTTTCTTT
14 | - | TRBJ1-3 | TRBV29-1 | - | CSVYDGSSGNTIYF | TGCAGCGTTTACGACGGCAGCTCTGGAAACACCATATATTTT
13 | - | TRBJ2-4 | TRBV20-1 | many | CSRGGVAKNIQYF | TGCAGTAGAGGGGGGGTAGCCAAAAACATTCAGTACTTC
14 | - | TRBJ1-1 | TRBV4-1 | - | CASSQGRGTTEAFF | TGCGCCAGCAGCCAAGGACGGGGGACTACTGAAGCTTTCTTT
13 | - | TRBJ2-1 | TRBV6-1 | - | CASSRSSYNEQFF | TGTGCCAGCAGCAGGAGCTCCTACAATGAGCAGTTCTTC
15 | - | TRBJ1-6 | TRBV12-3/TRBV12-4 | many | CASSLSGQPNSPLHF | TGTGCCAGCAGTTTAAGTGGACAGCCTAATTCACCCCTCCACTTT
19 | - | TRBJ1-1 | TRBV18 | few | CASSPRMLRQTLVDTEAFF | TGTGCCAGCTCACCACGGATGCTGAGGCAGACCCTCGTGGACACTGAAGCTTTCTTT
16 | - | TRBJ1-5 | TRBV6-1 | - | CASSERRHDSNQPQHF | TGTGCCAGCAGTGAAAGAAGGCACGATAGCAATCAGCCCCAGCATTTT
14 | TRBD1 | TRBJ2-7 | TRBV7-8 | - | CASSSGTGAYEQHF | TGTGCCAGCAGCTCCGGGACAGGAGCCTACGAGCAGCACTTC
13 | TRBD1 | TRBJ1-6 | TRBV6-1 | many | CASRRQGSSPLHF | TGTGCCAGCAGACGACAGGGGAGTTCACCCCTCCACTTT
13 | TRBD1 | TRBJ1-5 | TRBV2 | many | CASRRDSHQPQHF | TGTGCCAGCAGGCGGGACAGCCATCAGCCCCAGCATTTT
15 | - | TRBJ2-5 | TRBV7-2 | many | CASSLARSGKETQYF | TGTGCCAGCAGCTTAGCGCGGTCGGGAAAAGAGACCCAGTACTTC
16 | - | TRBJ1-2 | TRBV4-1 | - | CASSQGLDNRNYGYTF | TGCGCCAGCAGCCAAGGGTTGGACAATCGGAACTATGGCTACACCTTC
15 | - | TRBJ2-2 | TRBV20-1 | many | CSARRLAANTGELFF | TGCAGTGCTAGACGTCTAGCAGCGAACACCGGGGAGCTGTTTTTT
15 | - | TRBJ2-5 | TRBV5-5 | - | CASSRTTVNQETQYF | TGTGCCAGCAGCCGGACGACAGTCAACCAAGAGACCCAGTACTTC
13 | - | TRBJ1-2 | TRBV12-3/TRBV12-4 | many | CASRWGDGTGYTF | TGTGCCAGCAGATGGGGTGACGGGACCGGCTACACCTTC